The rows below give T cell receptor beta chains drawn from one sample of a study of blood T cell repertoires in COVID-19. Sequenced by immunoSEQ multiplex PCR; TCRdb stores in-frame clones only, minus some. The sample holds 250,000 to 350,000 clones, 65% to 85% seen once. Input material: peripheral blood. These receptor sequences come from a person aged 65 to 85 with COVID-19, enrolled during active disease. Each CDR3 is given with its conserved first and last residue. The D gene is left open where the match is weak. Part of the rows lack a size; the others show once, few, many or a class for expanded clones.

V	size	D	length	J	DNA	CDR3
TRBV5-1	NA	NA	12	TRBJ2-3	TGCGCCAGCAGCTTGGTCGCAGATACGCAGTATTTT	CASSLVADTQYF
TRBV28	NA	NA	14	TRBJ1-2	TGTGCCAGCAGTTCCCCTCCGAATGGGGGGGGCTACACCTTC	CASSSPPNGGGYTF
TRBV29-1	many	NA	18	TRBJ2-6	TGCAGCGTTGACGGGGGTACAGGGGCCCTCTCTGGGGCCAACGTCCTGACTTTC	CSVDGGTGALSGANVLTF
TRBV6-5	NA	TRBD1	15	TRBJ2-3	TGTGCCAGTAAACAGGGGCGGCCTAGCACAGATACGCAGTATTTT	CASKQGRPSTDTQYF
TRBV28	NA	NA	14	TRBJ2-5	TGTGCCAGCAGTTTGGGGGGGGCGCCGGGGACCCAGTACTTC	CASSLGGAPGTQYF
TRBV5-1	NA	TRBD2	17	TRBJ2-2	TGCGCCAGCAGCTTGGCCGGAGCGGGAGAGGGCACCGGGGAGCTGTTTTTT	CASSLAGAGEGTGELFF
TRBV5-1	once	NA	13	TRBJ1-1	TGCGCCAGCAGCTCGAGCGCTAACACTGAAGCTTTCTTT	CASSSSANTEAFF
TRBV7-2	few	NA	12	TRBJ1-2	TGTGCCAGCAGCTTTATAAACTATGGCTACACCTTC	CASSFINYGYTF
TRBV19	NA	NA	16	TRBJ2-2	TGTGCCAGTAGTATTAAATTAGCCCCGAGCACCGGGGAGCTGTTTTTT	CASSIKLAPSTGELFF
TRBV9	few	TRBD1	14	TRBJ1-1	TGTGCCAGCAGCGTAGGACAGGGGAACACTGAAGCTTTCTTT	CASSVGQGNTEAFF
TRBV11-3	NA	NA	15	TRBJ2-2	TGTGCCAGCAGCTTAGGAGGGCAGCACACCGGGGAGCTGTTTTTT	CASSLGGQHTGELFF
TRBV5-1	NA	NA	16	TRBJ2-7	TGCGCCAGCAGCCCAGGGGGGGGGACAGGAAGCTTCGAGCAGTACTTC	CASSPGGGTGSFEQYF
TRBV5-8	NA	NA	14	TRBJ2-7	TGTGCCAGCAGCCAGGTTGGTGGATTCTACGAGCAGTACTTC	CASSQVGGFYEQYF
TRBV3-1/TRBV3-2	NA	TRBD1	14	TRBJ1-6	TGTGCCAGTAACTGGGACAGAGAAAATTCACCCCTCCACTTT	CASNWDRENSPLHF
TRBV10-1	NA	NA	17	TRBJ2-3	TGCGCCAGCAGAACCCCCACCGGGACACACAGCACAGATACGCAGTATTTT	CASRTPTGTHSTDTQYF
TRBV5-5	NA	TRBD1	18	TRBJ2-2	TGTGCCAGCAGCTTAACGGGACAGGGGGCGCGGAGCACCGGGGAGCTGTTTTTT	CASSLTGQGARSTGELFF
TRBV7-7	NA	TRBD2	15	TRBJ2-7	TGTGCCAGCAGCCCCAGGCGGGGGATTTCCTACGAGCAGTACTTC	CASSPRRGISYEQYF
TRBV12-5	NA	TRBD2	16	TRBJ2-5	TGTGCTAGTGCCCGAGCTAAGCTAGCGGGAGTAGAGACCCAGTACTTC	CASARAKLAGVETQYF
TRBV5-5	few	NA	14	TRBJ1-5	TGTGCCAGCAGCTTGTATAGTAACAATCAGCCCCAGCATTTT	CASSLYSNNQPQHF
TRBV3-1/TRBV3-2	NA	NA	15	TRBJ1-1	TGTGCCAGCAGCCAAGTCCCCAGGATGAACACTGAAGCTTTCTTT	CASSQVPRMNTEAFF
TRBV15	NA	NA	18	TRBJ1-5	TGTGCCACCAGCAGAGGAGAACGGTCGACAGTACACAGGCAGCCCCAGCATTTT	CATSRGERSTVHRQPQHF
TRBV30	NA	TRBD1	14	TRBJ2-5	TGTGCCTGGAAACAGGGGGCGCCGCGGGAGACCCAGTACTTC	CAWKQGAPRETQYF
TRBV19	NA	TRBD1	16	TRBJ2-1	TGTGCCAGTAGTCCAAACCCGACAGGGGGCTACAATGAGCAGTTCTTC	CASSPNPTGGYNEQFF